This record looks at one T cell receptor beta chain sequence and its context. Its antigen remains unknown. The data derive from a study of T cells after yellow fever vaccination. Study outcomes and limitations: Only a small proportion of the clonotypes turned up in both the CD4 and the CD8 compartments, likely arising from convergent recombination. FACS-sorted repertoires might harbor abundant contaminating clonotypes from the bulk population.

TCRdb re-derived calls from the 5' RACE reads in MiXCR, one entry per CDR3 protein. Of around 350,000 distinct CDR3 sequences in the sample, more than 5.5% were seen once. J lost 3 bases, V lost 3 bases, and 4 bases had no gene match. CDR1 is MNHEY and CDR2 is SMNVEV in the germline V gene (reference sequence). This CDR3 contains 15 residues. Here the sequenced sample was PBMCs, taken 5 days after the yellow fever booster vaccination. The rearrangement links TRBV27 to TRBJ2-1, with 8 positions matching TRBD2. The clonotype was recovered from a man aged 25 to 40 who received the YFV17D yellow fever vaccine. The CDR3 coding sequence is TGTGCCAGCAGTTTTGTAGCGGGGAGCTACAATGAGCAGTTCTTC. It codes for CASSFVAGSYNEQFF.